Included here is one TCR beta chain sequence, with context. This record comes from a study of blood T cell repertoires in COVID-19. About the study: The analysed material was cDNA or gDNA that came from T cells, B-cell-depleted T cells, or PBMCs.

Repertoires were generated with immunoSEQ multiplex PCR, while TCRdb's copy carries only in-frame clones and drops some. Here the sample spans about 110,000 clones, about 93% being singletons. Trimming left V 7 bases short and J 1 base short, with 16 bases between. In germline, CDR1 is SQVTM, CDR2 ANQGSEA. The CDR3 consists of 14 residues. The source of this sequence is a woman aged 25 to 39 with acute or convalescent COVID-19. The gene calls are TRBV29-1 and TRBJ1-1; unclear D gene. The sequencing input was peripheral blood. CDR3 sequence (DNA): TGCAGCGGGGTAAAAGGAGTGGAGAACACTGAAGCTTTCTTT. Its protein is CSGVKGVENTEAFF. Complete variable domain (other parts from reference TRBV29-1 and TRBJ1-1): SAVISQKPSRDICQRGTSLTIQCQVDSQVTMMFWYRQQPGQSLTLIATANQGSEATYESGFVIDKFPISRPNLTFSTLTVSNMSPEDSSIYLCSGVKGVENTEAFFGQGTRLTVV.